This TCR beta chain appears in the sequencing data of a study of blood T cell repertoires in COVID-19 (dated by TCRdb to the early 2020s). Regarding the complete study: Samples covering the acute and convalescent phases of COVID-19 were provided by collaborators in the United States, Italy and Spain. A de-identified subject ID, COVID-19 status, age in years and sex were almost always included in the sample metadata. HLA class I and class II types, where available, came from metadata supplied by the sample provider rather than from assay-based typing. The samples were drawn from the first 160 participants of the ongoing ImmuneRACE study and from roughly 1,300 subjects provided by 6 global collaborators. The dataset comprised deeply sampled blood TCRbeta repertoires from subjects exposed to, actively infected with, or recovered from COVID-19. The material from the prospective study consisted of cDNA or gDNA derived from T cells, B-cell-depleted T cells, or PBMCs. The repertoires were released in a freely available public database meant as a resource for research on the immune response to SARS-CoV-2. Beyond this particular receptor, the publication reports: How much clinical and demographic metadata was included differed by source and by participant, and the metadata was provided uncurated.

TCRbeta CDR3 regions were amplified from genomic DNA using the immunoSEQ Assay, a bias-controlled multiplex PCR. Under the source paper's analysis protocol: Within the assay, amplification of reference gene primers was used to estimate how many nucleated cells each sample contained. Sequence reads were collapsed and filtered to measure the absolute abundance of every unique TCRbeta CDR3 rearrangement. For each sample, productive Simpson clonality was calculated as the square root of Simpson's diversity index over productive rearrangements. TCRdb stores this immuneACCESS table with in-frame sequences only. Part of the clones is absent; in the studies checked, under half of the shortfall reflects unresolved V genes, and no reason is known for the rest. V and J calls and clone size are those listed in that table; D and trimming were worked out from the DNA. The sample table contains a few hundred thousand clones; only one count was recorded for roughly 88% of them. Of the sample, around 1% falls within the top ten clones.

Participants in the prospective study were aged roughly 18 to 89 years, lived in about two dozen United States geographic areas, and enrolled through a virtual design. In the prospective study, cohorts were assigned on the basis of participant-reported clinical history obtained from a screening survey and a study questionnaire. ImmuneRACE Cohort 3 recovered participants were defined by two consecutive negative NP/OP PCR tests, healthcare professional clearance, or symptom resolution. In the prospective study, mobile phlebotomists collected whole blood, serum and a nasopharyngeal or oropharyngeal swab from each participant. Over a roughly 2-month period, participants in the prospective study had the option of providing additional blood draws and questionnaires. Blood samples from the prospective study were shipped frozen or at room temperature prior to DNA extraction. Trimming at the junction amounts to 0 bases on V and 5 bases on J, and the germline ends lie 12 bases apart. Reading from cysteine to phenylalanine, the CDR3 counts 14 amino acids. The sequence is cut down to CDR3 DNA, 42 bases in frame from base 1. CDR1 is given as SGHDT and CDR2 as YYEEEE, both from the germline V gene.

A note on this clone: Its binding antigen is unknown. No base quality information exists; no much larger clone differs at one position.

Sequenced input: PBMCs or T cells enriched from blood (not recorded which). The source of this sequence is a woman in her twenties or thirties who had recovered from COVID-19. This chain joins TRBV5-6 to TRBJ2-7; TRBD1 might be the D gene, on 6 matching bases. The CDR3 reads as follows: CASSLVHRDHEQYF. The bases read TGTGCCAGCAGCTTGGTTCACAGGGACCACGAGCAGTACTTC.